What follows describes a single T cell receptor beta chain. No antigen is known for it. These data are taken from a study of cytomegalovirus exposure and HLA in healthy donors. The PCR used 60 Vbeta and 13 Jbeta primers. Sequencing used immunoSEQ multiplex PCR; TCRdb keeps in-frame clones, though not all of them. This sample has around 57,000 clones, with 70% to 90% found just once. Overall study findings and caveats: Reportedly, a later analysis found an Asian-associated ancestry cluster had fewer N-insertions than the roughly 670-donor mean. In a later analysis, 16,951 TCR beta sequences were associated with HLA alleles at 0.05 false discovery rate.

Material for sequencing was PBMCs. The sequence came from a young man in good health and CMV-seropositive.

The CDR3 protein is CASSLGAGDYEQYF. The CDR3 bases are TGTGCCAGCAGCTTGGGGGCAGGGGACTACGAGCAGTACTTC. The gene calls are TRBV5-6 and TRBJ2-7, with TRBD1 as a possible D gene (6 bases). V lost 0 bases to trimming and J lost 3 bases, with 10 bases between them. This CDR3 has 14 residues. Germline assignment: CDR1 SGHDT and CDR2 YYEEEE.